This T cell receptor (beta chain) was captured by sequencing in a study of cytomegalovirus exposure and HLA in healthy donors. TCRdb keeps only in-frame clones here, not all; method: immunoSEQ multiplex PCR. The table has about 110,000 clones, roughly nine tenths seen once; the top ten hold about 1.9%. V dropped 2 bases and J dropped 5 bases, with 6 bases sitting between them. The CDR3 runs 13 residues. Germline loops: CDR1 SGHTA, CDR2 FQGTGA. The specimen was PBMCs. The chain has TRBV7-3 and TRBJ2-2; D uncertain. The TCR comes from a woman aged 18-29 years in good health and CMV-seronegative. The CDR3 nucleotides are TGTGCCAGCAGCTTAGCGCCGACCGGGGAGCTGTTTTTT. This encodes CASSLAPTGELFF.